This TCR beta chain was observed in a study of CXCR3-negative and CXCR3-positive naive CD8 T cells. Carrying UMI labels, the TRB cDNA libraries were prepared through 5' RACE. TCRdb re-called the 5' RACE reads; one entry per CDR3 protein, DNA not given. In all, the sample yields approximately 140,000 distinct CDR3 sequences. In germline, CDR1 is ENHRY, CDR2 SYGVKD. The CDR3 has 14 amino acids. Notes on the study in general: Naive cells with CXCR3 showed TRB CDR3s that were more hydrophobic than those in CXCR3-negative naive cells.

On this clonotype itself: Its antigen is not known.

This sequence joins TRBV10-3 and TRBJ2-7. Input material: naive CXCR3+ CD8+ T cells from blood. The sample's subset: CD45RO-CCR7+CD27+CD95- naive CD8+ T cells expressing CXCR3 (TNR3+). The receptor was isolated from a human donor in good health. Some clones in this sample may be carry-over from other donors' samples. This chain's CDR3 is CAISEGKLSYEQYF.